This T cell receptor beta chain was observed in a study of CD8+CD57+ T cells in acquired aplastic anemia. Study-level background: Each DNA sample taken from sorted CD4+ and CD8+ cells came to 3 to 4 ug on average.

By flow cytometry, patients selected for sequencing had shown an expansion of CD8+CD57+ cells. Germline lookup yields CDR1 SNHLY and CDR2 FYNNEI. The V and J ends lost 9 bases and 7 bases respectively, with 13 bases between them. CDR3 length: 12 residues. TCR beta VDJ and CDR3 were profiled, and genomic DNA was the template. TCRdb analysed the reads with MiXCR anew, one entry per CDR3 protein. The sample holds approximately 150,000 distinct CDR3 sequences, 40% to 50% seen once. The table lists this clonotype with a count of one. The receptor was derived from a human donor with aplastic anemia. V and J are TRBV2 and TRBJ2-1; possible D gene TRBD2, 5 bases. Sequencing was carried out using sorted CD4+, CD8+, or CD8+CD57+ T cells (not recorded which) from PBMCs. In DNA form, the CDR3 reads TGTGCCAGGAACCTCCTAGCTAATGAGCAGTTCTTC. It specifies CARNLLANEQFF.